This TCR beta chain was recorded in a study of blood T cell repertoires in COVID-19. Study information: Samples representing acute and convalescent COVID-19 were sourced from the United States, Italy and Spain. T cells, B-cell-depleted T cells, or PBMCs provided the cDNA or gDNA that served as material.

This clone came up once. The CDR3 totals 15 residues. J lost 5 bases, V lost 6 bases, and 9 bases had no gene match. CDR1 and CDR2 (germline): MNHEY, SVGAGI. Per the study methods: By means of reference gene primer amplification, nucleated cell counts were estimated. Clones were read by immunoSEQ multiplex PCR, and TCRdb kept only the in-frame ones, dropping some. V and J calls plus clone size are reproduced from that table; the DNA served to infer D and trimming. Here the sample spans approximately 89,000 clones, 80% being singletons. The sequenced sample was peripheral blood. The gene calls are TRBV6-5 and TRBJ2-1; TRBD1 matches 8 bases. The TCR was taken from a woman aged 80 or older with acute or convalescent COVID-19. The CDR3 region has the DNA TGTGCCAGCAGGCTCTCCGGGACAGGTAACAATGAGCAGTTCTTC. It is translated as CASRLSGTGNNEQFF.